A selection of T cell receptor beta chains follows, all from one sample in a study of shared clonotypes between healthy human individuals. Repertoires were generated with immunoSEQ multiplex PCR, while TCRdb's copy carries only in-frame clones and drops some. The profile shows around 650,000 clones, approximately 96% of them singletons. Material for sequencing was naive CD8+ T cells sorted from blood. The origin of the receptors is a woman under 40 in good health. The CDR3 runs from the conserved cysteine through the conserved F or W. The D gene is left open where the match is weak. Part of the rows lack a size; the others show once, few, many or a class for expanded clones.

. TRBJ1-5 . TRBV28 TGTGCCAGCAGTCGGACATATAGCAATCAGCCCCAGCATTTT CASSRTYSNQPQHF
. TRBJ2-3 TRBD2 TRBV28 TGTGCCACCCATAGGACTAGCGGGAAAGACACAGATACGCAGTATTTT CATHRTSGKDTDTQYF
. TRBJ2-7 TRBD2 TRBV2 TGTGCCAGCAGAGATAGCGGGAGGGTGTACGAGCAGTACTTC CASRDSGRVYEQYF
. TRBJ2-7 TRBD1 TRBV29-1 TGCAGCGTTGAGATCGGACAGGGCTACGAGCAGTACTTC CSVEIGQGYEQYF
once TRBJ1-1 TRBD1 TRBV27 TGTGCCAGCAGTTTGTACGGGACAGGGGGTCTGGTTACTGAAGCTTTCTTT CASSLYGTGGLVTEAFF
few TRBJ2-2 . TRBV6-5 TGTGCCAGCAGACTATCGGTTGAGGTCACCGGGGAGCTGTTTTTT CASRLSVEVTGELFF
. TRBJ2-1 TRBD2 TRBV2 TGTGCCAGCAGGGGTATAGCGGGCCACAATGAGCAGTTCTTC CASRGIAGHNEQFF
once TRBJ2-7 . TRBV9 TGTGCCAGCAGCGTAGCAGCAGGGGCCTACGAGCAGTACTTC CASSVAAGAYEQYF
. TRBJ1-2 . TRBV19 TGTGCCAGTAGTGGCCCGGTCAGGGATACCGATGGCTACACCTTC CASSGPVRDTDGYTF
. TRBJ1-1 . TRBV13 TGTGCCAGCAGCTTACTACAGAACACTGAAGCTTTCTTT CASSLLQNTEAFF
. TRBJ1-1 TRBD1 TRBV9 TGTGCCAGCAGCCCCCCCGGCCAGGGGGCGTACACTGAAGCTTTCTTT CASSPPGQGAYTEAFF
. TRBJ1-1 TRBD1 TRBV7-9 TGTGCCACCGCGACAGGGGGGGTCACTGAAGCTTTCTTT CATATGGVTEAFF
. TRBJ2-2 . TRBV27 TGTGCCAGCAGTTTCCGACGGTTCGGGGAGCTGTTTTTT CASSFRRFGELFF
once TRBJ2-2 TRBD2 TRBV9 TGTGCCAGCAGCCAACGGGGCGCTAGCGGGATGAACACCGGGGAGCTGTTTTTT CASSQRGASGMNTGELFF
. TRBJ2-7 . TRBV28 TGTGCCAGCAGTTTAGGGAGCACCTACGAGCAGTACTTC CASSLGSTYEQYF
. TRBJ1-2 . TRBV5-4 TGTGCCAGCAGCTCCTGGGGGTACTATGGCTACACCTTC CASSSWGYYGYTF
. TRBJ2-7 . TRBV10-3 TGTGCCATCAGTGAGTCTTTATCCTACGAGCAGTACTTC CAISESLSYEQYF
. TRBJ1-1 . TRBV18 TGTGCCAGCTCACAGCCCCAGGGGCGTGAAGCTTTCTTT CASSQPQGREAFF
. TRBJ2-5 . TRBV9 TGTGCCAGCAGCGTAGCGGCTAGCGTAGAGACCCAGTACTTC CASSVAASVETQYF
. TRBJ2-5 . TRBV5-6 TGTGCCAGCAGCTCCGGGTTCGTCCCCGAGGAGACCCAGTACTTC CASSSGFVPEETQYF
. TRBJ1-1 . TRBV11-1 TGTGCCAGCAGCCCCCGAGGGGACGGCGGGACTGAAGCTTTCTTT CASSPRGDGGTEAFF
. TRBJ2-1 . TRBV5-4 TGTGCCAGCACCGGAACCAGCTCCTACAATGAGCAGTTCTTC CASTGTSSYNEQFF
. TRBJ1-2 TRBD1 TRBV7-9 TGTGCCAGCAGCCAGGCCCCGGACAGGGTTGAAGGCTACACCTTC CASSQAPDRVEGYTF
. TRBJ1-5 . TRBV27 TGTGCCAGCAGTTCCGATTATAGCAATCAGCCCCAGCATTTT CASSSDYSNQPQHF
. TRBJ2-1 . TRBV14 TGTGCCAGCAGCGGAAATGGCGGGAACCGATCCTACAATGAGCAGTTCTTC CASSGNGGNRSYNEQFF
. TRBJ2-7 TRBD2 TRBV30 TGTGCCTGGAGTGTAGGGCTAGCGGGGAACTACGAGCAGTACTTC CAWSVGLAGNYEQYF
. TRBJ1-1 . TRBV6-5 TGTGCCAGCAGTCAGCGAGGGGGGATAGGCACTGAAGCTTTCTTT CASSQRGGIGTEAFF
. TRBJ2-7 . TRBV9 TGTGCCAGCAGCGTAGAGGGACAAAGCTATTACTACGAGCAGTACTTC CASSVEGQSYYYEQYF